Many counts were recorded for the clone carrying this T cell receptor (beta chain). Its specificity is not known. This entry is derived from a study of T cell repertoires in cytomegalovirus infection. Each CDR3 protein gets one entry after TCRdb re-called the reads with MiXCR. The sample comprises 86,000 or so distinct CDR3 sequences, under 30% of which are singletons, and 50% rests with the top ten. This CDR3 is 12 amino acids long. Trimming shortened V by 1 base and J by 5 bases, and 5 bases separated the two germline ends. Germline CDR1 is MNHNS and CDR2 is SASEGT. The source was CD8+ T cells from cultured PBMCs, collected from culture after CMV antigen stimulation. V and J are TRBV6-1 and TRBJ2-5; the D is unclear. The TCR comes from a human donor in good health (CMV status not recorded). Some clones in this sample may be carry-over from other donors' samples. The CDR3 sequence: CASSEVLETQYF. CDR3 sequence (DNA): TGTGCCAGCAGTGAAGTATTGGAGACCCAGTACTTC.